This T cell receptor (beta chain) was captured in a study of PD-1 blockade in classical Hodgkin lymphoma. The study, taken as a whole, reports: Newly diagnosed patients and complete responders had comparable diversity at baseline. Reports described newly diagnosed patients as having lower baseline TCR diversity than healthy donors. What drove the repertoire differences, possibly disease activity or prior therapy, has not been defined.

Patients all relapsed after autologous stem cell transplantation, and there was variation in brentuximab vedotin exposure. The CDR3 covers 14 residues. Per germline, CDR1 SGHNT and CDR2 YYREEE (reference sequence). Losses at the gene ends were 4 bases for V and 2 bases for J; bases not matched to a gene: 5. This clone appeared a few times. Antigen: not known. Data came from immunoSEQ multiplex PCR; TCRdb stores just in-frame clones and leaves some out. The sample records 30,000 to 50,000 clones, 76% being singletons. The chain has TRBV5-4 and TRBJ2-5; TRBD2 matches at 7 bases. This specimen consisted of peripheral blood mononuclear cells (PBMCs), obtained at baseline. The TCR originated in a human donor with classical Hodgkin lymphoma. CDR3 sequence (DNA): TGTGCCAGCAGCGTCCCGGGGGGACAAGAGACCCAGTACTTC. It yields the protein CASSVPGGQETQYF.